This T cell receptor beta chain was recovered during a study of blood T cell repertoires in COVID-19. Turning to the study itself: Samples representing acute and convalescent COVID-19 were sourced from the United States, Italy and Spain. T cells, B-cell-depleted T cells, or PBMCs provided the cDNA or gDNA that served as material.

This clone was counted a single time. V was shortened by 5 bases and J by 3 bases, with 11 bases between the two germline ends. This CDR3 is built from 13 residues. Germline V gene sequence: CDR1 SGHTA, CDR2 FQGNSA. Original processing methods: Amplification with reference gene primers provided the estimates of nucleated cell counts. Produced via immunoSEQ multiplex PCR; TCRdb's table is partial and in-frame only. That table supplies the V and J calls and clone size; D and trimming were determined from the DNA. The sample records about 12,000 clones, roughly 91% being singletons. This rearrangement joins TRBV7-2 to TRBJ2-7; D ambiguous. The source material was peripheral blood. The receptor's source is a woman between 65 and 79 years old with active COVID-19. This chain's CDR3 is CASSPGLFYEQYF. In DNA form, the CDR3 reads TGTGCCAGCAGCCCAGGCCTCTTCTACGAGCAGTACTTC.